This entry lists 20 T cell receptor beta chains sequenced from one sample in a study of T-cell memory formation after mild COVID-19. TCRdb passed the 5' RACE reads through MiXCR, listing each CDR3 protein once. The sample holds just over 400,000 distinct CDR3 sequences, 23% seen once. Sequencing was carried out using PBMCs or a T cell subset sorted from them (not recorded which). The receptor source for this set is an adult woman who had mild COVID-19 (a few samples of this study predate the infection). Cell type and time point are not known.

The chain joins TRBV19 to TRBJ2-1, with 8 bases that match TRBD2. CDR1 and CDR2 (germline): LNHDA, SQIVND (reference sequence). The trim removed 2 bases at V and 4 bases at J, leaving 4 bases unmatched. The CDR3 loop spans 15 amino acids. Written as DNA, the CDR3 is TGTGCCAGTAGTATAACAGCGGGAGATTACAATGAGCAGTTCTTC. Its protein product is CASSITAGDYNEQFF. Supplemented by reference TRBV19 and TRBJ2-1, the full variable domain reads DGGITQSPKYLFRKEGQNVTLSCEQNLNHDAMYWYRQDPGQGLRLIYYSQIVNDFQKGDIAEGYSVSREKKESFPLTVTSAQKNPTAFYLCASSITAGDYNEQFFGPGTRLTVL.

The CDR3 here is CASSLQSTDTQYF. CDR3 bases: TGTGCCAGCAGTTTACAGTCCACAGATACGCAGTATTTT. The chain couples TRBV27 to TRBJ2-3; no reliable D call. The germline gives CDR1 MNHEY, CDR2 SMNVEV (reference sequence). The CDR3 has 13 residues. Trimming cost V 2 bases and J 2 bases, with 5 bases left between them.

The rearrangement links TRBV19 to TRBJ1-5, with D hard to call. Between the trimmed V and J ends, which lost 0 bases and 1 base, there was a span of 7 bases. The CDR3 spans 15 residues. Looked up from germline, CDR1 is LNHDA and CDR2 is SQIVND (reference sequence). CDR3: CASSIDHVSNQPQHF. The CDR3 DNA reads as TGTGCCAGTAGTATAGATCATGTAAGCAATCAGCCCCAGCATTTT.

Only a few counts were recorded for this clonotype. The chain employs TRBV4-1 and TRBJ2-4; D unresolved. Germline V lookup: CDR1 MGHRA, CDR2 YSYEKL. The ends were cut back, 3 bases at V and 8 bases at J, with 11 bases in the middle. This CDR3 spans 13 amino acids. DNA for the CDR3: TGCGCCAGCAGCCATCCTAGGCACGACATTCAGTACTTC. This gives the protein CASSHPRHDIQYF.

V gene TRBV5-6 combines with J gene TRBJ2-1; either TRBD1 or TRBD2 may supply D (5 bases each). CDR1 and CDR2 from the germline V gene are SGHDT and YYEEEE. The ends were cut back, 4 bases at V and 1 base at J, with 15 bases in the middle. The CDR3 has 16 residues. The CDR3 DNA sequence: TGTGCCAGCAGCCACTACCGGGGACGGTCCTACAATGAGCAGTTCTTC. Translating gives CASSHYRGRSYNEQFF.

This clonotype occurred a few times. The chain has TRBV7-6 and TRBJ2-1, with D unclear. From germline, CDR1 is SGHVS and CDR2 FNYEAQ. The CDR3 has 12 residues. V was trimmed by 6 bases and J by 8 bases, leaving 11 bases between them. CDR3 in DNA: TGTGCCAGCAGAGACCCGATGGATGAGCAGTTCTTC. Protein sequence: CASRDPMDEQFF.

Ten or more counts support this clonotype. The CDR3 sequence is CASSPNRVFSGNTIYF. The CDR3 DNA follows: TGTGCCAGCAGTCCAAATCGGGTATTCTCTGGAAACACCATATATTTT. This chain uses TRBV12-3 or TRBV12-4 with TRBJ1-3; D gene uncertain. V lost 5 bases and J lost 0, with 14 bases in between. The CDR3 has 16 residues.

The chain has TRBV12-3 or TRBV12-4 and TRBJ1-5; the match to TRBD1 covers 8 bases. V lost 8 bases and J lost 10; bases outside the gene matches: 7. The CDR3 spans 12 residues. The CDR3 loop is CASRGGQGPQHF. The CDR3 coding sequence is TGTGCCAGCCGAGGAGGACAGGGCCCCCAGCATTTT.

V is TRBV10-3 and J is TRBJ1-6, with 7 bases matching TRBD1. V trimming: 4 bases; J trimming: 10 bases; junction bases outside the gene matches: 10. Germline values: CDR1 ENHRY, CDR2 SYGVKD. CDR3 length: 15 amino acids. CDR3 coding DNA: TGTGCCATCAGTGCCGGCGACAGGGATGGATCACCCCTCCACTTT. Its translation: CAISAGDRDGSPLHF.

This clonotype turned up a few times. This chain connects TRBV25-1 to TRBJ1-5, with TRBD1 as a possible D gene (5 bases). The CDR3 length is 15 residues. The germline V gene has CDR1 MGHDK and CDR2 SYGVNS. V was pared by 1 base and J by 4 bases, with 11 bases between. CDR3 region: CASSESGGGNQPQHF. The CDR3 DNA follows: TGTGCCAGCAGTGAATCCGGGGGAGGAAATCAGCCCCAGCATTTT.

The rearrangement joins TRBV9 to TRBJ1-1; D is undetermined. Germline V gene data show CDR1 as SGDLS and CDR2 as YYNGEE. This CDR3 is 16 amino acids long. Trimming stripped 0 bases from V and 3 bases from J, with 15 bases between. The DNA of the CDR3 is TGTGCCAGCAGCGTAGCCCCGGTGCCCGGGGACACTGAAGCTTTCTTT. Translating gives CASSVAPVPGDTEAFF.

This clonotype was observed a few times. The rearrangement links TRBV7-9 to TRBJ1-1; D ambiguous. Looked up from germline, CDR1 is SEHNR and CDR2 is FQNEAQ (reference sequence). V lost 2 bases and J lost 8, with 9 bases in between. The CDR3 extends over 12 amino acids. The CDR3 DNA reads TGTGCCAGCAGCTTACCTGCGGGAGAAGCTTTCTTT. Its translation: CASSLPAGEAFF.

This clonotype was detected only a few times. The chain carries TRBV12-3 or TRBV12-4 and TRBJ2-5, with TRBD1 matching over 8 bases. This CDR3 spans 16 amino acids. Germline trimming cut 1 base from V and 1 base from J; bases unmatched to any gene: 5. In DNA form, the CDR3 reads TGTGCCAGCAGTTTAGGGACAGGGAATGCCCAAGAGACCCAGTACTTC. As protein: CASSLGTGNAQETQYF.

The chain is built from TRBV10-3 and TRBJ1-1; D unresolved. The CDR3 covers 14 residues. Germline V lookup: CDR1 ENHRY, CDR2 SYGVKD. Trimming pared 0 bases from V and 10 bases from J, leaving 15 bases between. The CDR3 is CAISESPGFRGAFF. CDR3 coding DNA: TGTGCCATCAGTGAGTCCCCGGGGTTTCGGGGAGCTTTCTTT.

This clonotype turned up a few times. The chain joins TRBV7-2 to TRBJ2-1, with D perhaps TRBD1 (5 bases). Trimming took 5 bases from V and 4 from J, leaving 9 bases between them. CDR3 length: 13 amino acids. CDR1 and CDR2 (germline): SGHTA, FQGNSA. The CDR3 sequence: CASSVDSYNEQFF. As DNA, the CDR3 is TGTGCCAGCAGCGTAGACAGTTACAATGAGCAGTTCTTC.

The V and J genes are TRBV6-6 and TRBJ1-2, with 8 bases lining up with TRBD1. V was pared by 4 bases and J by 2 bases, with 0 bases of the junction left unmatched. Germline V CDR1 and CDR2: MNHNY, SVGAGI (reference sequence). This CDR3 has 13 amino acids. DNA for the CDR3: TGTGCCAGCAGTTGGGACAGGAACTATGGCTACACCTTC. Residues: CASSWDRNYGYTF.

This clonotype occurred a few times. V is TRBV3-1 and J is TRBJ2-1; no reliable D call. The CDR3 loop spans 16 amino acids. Trimming shortened V by 2 bases and J by 0 bases, and 11 bases separated the two germline ends. CDR1 LGHDT and CDR2 YNNKEL come from the germline V gene (reference sequence). The CDR3 here is CASSQWALGSYNEQFF. DNA for the CDR3: TGTGCCAGCAGCCAATGGGCGTTAGGCTCCTACAATGAGCAGTTCTTC.

The chain uses TRBV19 and TRBJ1-2, with 8 positions matching TRBD1. Germline-derived CDR1 and CDR2 are LNHDA and SQIVND (reference sequence). The CDR3 length is 14 residues. J lost 0 bases, V lost 6 bases, and 3 bases had no gene match. The DNA of the CDR3 is TGTGCCAGTAGGAGGACAGGGACTAACTATGGCTACACCTTC. It codes for CASRRTGTNYGYTF.

This clonotype was detected only a few times. This rearrangement joins TRBV7-9 to TRBJ1-1; no firm D call. Germline CDR1 reads SEHNR; CDR2 reads FQNEAQ (reference sequence). V lost 5 bases and J lost 2, with 12 bases in between. CDR3 length: 14 residues. Here the CDR3 DNA reads TGTGCCAGCAGCGTGGACCTGGGAAACACTGAAGCTTTCTTT. Translation: CASSVDLGNTEAFF.

The chain carries TRBV4-1 and TRBJ2-1; TRBD2 matches 11 bases. Germline CDR1 and CDR2: MGHRA and YSYEKL. The CDR3 totals 16 residues. J was trimmed by 4 bases and V by 2 bases; bases with no gene match: 4. The CDR3, as DNA: TGCGCCAGCAGCCAAAGCGGGACTAGCGGTTACAATGAGCAGTTCTTC. The encoded protein is CASSQSGTSGYNEQFF.